Sequencing of this TCR beta chain was carried out in a study of T cell repertoires in cytomegalovirus infection. The wider study: Evidence of both CMV infection and a matching HLA type came from public TCR beta signatures.

The CDR3 spans 9 residues. V was pared by 4 bases and J by 11 bases, with 6 bases between. CDR1 SGDLS and CDR2 YYNGEE come from the germline V gene. TCRdb re-derived calls from the reads in MiXCR, one entry per CDR3 protein. The sample lists about 600,000 distinct CDR3 sequences; 24% were seen once. The source of this sequence is a human donor in good health (CMV status not recorded). Some clones in this sample may be carry-over from other donors' samples. This chain joins TRBV9 and TRBJ1-1; D gene uncertain. The specimen was CD8+ T cells from PBMCs. The CDR3 DNA is TGTGCCAGCAGCCCTAGGGCTTTCTTT. Amino acids: CASSPRAFF.